A selection of T cell receptor beta chains follows, all from one sample in a study. MiXCR, run by TCRdb on the 5' RACE reads, gives a single entry per CDR3 protein. The profile shows about 40,000 distinct CDR3 sequences, about 20% of them singletons. The specimen was naive CD4+ T cells sorted from a lymph node. These receptors came from a female donor with breast cancer. Both conserved end residues are part of each CDR3. Fields, in order: D gene, V gene, clone size, J gene, CDR3 DNA, CDR3 protein. The D gene is left open where the match is weak. Clone size is given for some rows only: seen once, a few or many times, or a class if the clone is expanded.

TRBD1,TRBV5-1,NA,TRBJ2-7,TGCGCCAGCCGAACGGACAGGGGGCGAACCGCCGAGCAGTACTTC,CASRTDRGRTAEQYF
NA,TRBV7-2,few,TRBJ2-4,TGTGCCAGCAGCTCCGGGATGGCCAAAAACATTCAGTACTTC,CASSSGMAKNIQYF
NA,TRBV15,few,TRBJ1-1,TGTGCCATCGGGGTTCAGGTCGGAACTGAAGCTTTCTTT,CAIGVQVGTEAFF
NA,TRBV4-3,many,TRBJ1-3,TGCGCCAGCAGCCAAGGGAAGGGCGGAGGAGGAAACACCATATATTTT,CASSQGKGGGGNTIYF
TRBD2,TRBV6-2/TRBV6-3,many,TRBJ2-6,TGTGCCAGCAGCCCCCAGACTAGCGGGAGTTTCTGGGCCAACGTCCTGACTTTC,CASSPQTSGSFWANVLTF
NA,TRBV7-3,many,TRBJ2-3,TGTGCCAGCAGCCGCGGGACTGGAGATACGCAGTATTTT,CASSRGTGDTQYF
NA,TRBV18,many,TRBJ1-1,TGTGCCAGCTCTGACGGACAGAGGGCCGGGGGTTTCTTT,CASSDGQRAGGFF
TRBD1,TRBV3-1,few,TRBJ1-2,TGTGCCAGCAGCCACGCCGGGACAGGGGTGGATGGCTACACCTTC,CASSHAGTGVDGYTF
TRBD2,TRBV7-2,NA,TRBJ2-2,TGTGCCAGCAGCTCCCCCGCCGGGACTAGGAGCGGGGAGCTGTTTTTT,CASSSPAGTRSGELFF
TRBD1,TRBV5-1,NA,TRBJ1-4,TGCGCCAGCAGCTTGACAGGGGGAGATGAAAAACTGTTTTTT,CASSLTGGDEKLFF
NA,TRBV5-1,NA,TRBJ2-1,TGCGCCAGCAGCTTGAGGAGGGTTGGCTACAATGAGCAGTTCTTC,CASSLRRVGYNEQFF
NA,TRBV9,NA,TRBJ2-2,TGTGCCAGCAGCGTAGGCCCACGGGGGTCCACCGGGGAGCTGTTTTTT,CASSVGPRGSTGELFF
TRBD1,TRBV24-1,many,TRBJ1-1,TGTGCCACCAGTGCCGGGACAGGGGCGGACACTGAAGCTTTCTTT,CATSAGTGADTEAFF
NA,TRBV18,few,TRBJ1-4,TGTGCCAGCTCACCAGCGAGGGGCCAAAAACTGTTTTTT,CASSPARGQKLFF
NA,TRBV28,many,TRBJ2-7,TGTGCCAGCAGACAACAAGACTCCTACGAGCAGTACTTC,CASRQQDSYEQYF
NA,TRBV9,many,TRBJ2-1,TGTGCCAGCGGACAGATGTCCTACAATGAGCAGTTCTTC,CASGQMSYNEQFF
NA,TRBV12-3/TRBV12-4,NA,TRBJ1-5,TGTGCCGACCACCGTCGTGTGACACCCATTAATCAGCCCCAGCATTTT,CADHRRVTPINQPQHF
TRBD1,TRBV6-5,NA,TRBJ2-6,TGTGCCAGCAGTTACCGGACAGGGTCCCGCTCTGGGGCCAACGTCCTGACTTTC,CASSYRTGSRSGANVLTF
NA,TRBV2,few,TRBJ2-3,TGTGCCAGCAGGATTATAGCGACAGATACGCAGTATTTT,CASRIIATDTQYF
NA,TRBV28,many,TRBJ1-5,TGTGCCAGCAGTTCGAACAATCAGCCCCAGCATTTT,CASSSNNQPQHF
NA,TRBV7-2,few,TRBJ2-5,TGTGCCAGCAGCTTAGAGCGTTCGGGGGAGACCCAGTACTTC,CASSLERSGETQYF
NA,TRBV5-1,NA,TRBJ2-2,TGCGCCAGCAGTCGTTCGCCCAACGGGGAGCTGTTTTTT,CASSRSPNGELFF
NA,TRBV7-2,many,TRBJ1-5,TGTGCCAGCAGCTTAACTCGGCAGGGCGGGCAGCCCCAGCATTTT,CASSLTRQGGQPQHF
TRBD1,TRBV6-2/TRBV6-3,many,TRBJ2-7,TGTGCCAGCAGTCAGCGGATGGGACAGGGACGAACCTACGAGCAGTACTTC,CASSQRMGQGRTYEQYF
NA,TRBV11-1,many,TRBJ2-3,TGTGCCAGCAGCTTGAGCGCAGATACGCAGTATTTT,CASSLSADTQYF
NA,TRBV20-1,NA,TRBJ1-1,TGCAGTGCTATCCAGCGGAACACTGAAGCTTTCTTT,CSAIQRNTEAFF
NA,TRBV5-6,few,TRBJ2-2,TGTGCCAGCAGCAGAGGTGGGACCGCGGGCACCGGGGAGCTGTTTTTT,CASSRGGTAGTGELFF
TRBD2,TRBV5-1,NA,TRBJ2-5,TGCACCAGCAGCTTCTGGGGGGGAGAGGAGACCCAGTACTTC,CTSSFWGGEETQYF
NA,TRBV24-1,many,TRBJ1-5,TGTGCCACCAGTCAGGGATCTCAGCCCCAGCATTTT,CATSQGSQPQHF
TRBD1,TRBV5-1,NA,TRBJ1-5,TGCGCCAGCAGCGAGGGGACAGGGGATCAGCCCCAGCATTTT,CASSEGTGDQPQHF
NA,TRBV20-1,few,TRBJ1-2,TGCAGTGCTTCAGACAGGAGCGACTATGGCTACACCTTC,CSASDRSDYGYTF
NA,TRBV5-1,few,TRBJ2-4,TGCGCCAGCAGCCAGGGGTCCATAGCCAAAAACATTCAGTACTTC,CASSQGSIAKNIQYF
NA,TRBV4-1,many,TRBJ2-5,TGCGCCAGCAGCCAGGGGGACGGGGGCCAAGAGACCCAGTACTTC,CASSQGDGGQETQYF
NA,TRBV29-1,NA,TRBJ2-5,TGCAGCGTTACCTTTACAAGGGGAAAGAAGTCCCAGTACTTC,CSVTFTRGKKSQYF
TRBD1,TRBV18,many,TRBJ2-1,TGTGCCAGCTCGACCTACAGGGGGGTGGACAATGAGCAGTTCTTC,CASSTYRGVDNEQFF
TRBD1,TRBV7-9,NA,TRBJ1-1,TGTGCCAGCAGCCAATCGGGACAGAACGCTGAAGCTTTCTTT,CASSQSGQNAEAFF
NA,TRBV20-1,NA,TRBJ1-1,TGCAGCGTACCCCGACAACCTCATGAAGCTTTCTTT,CSVPRQPHEAFF
NA,TRBV6-2/TRBV6-3,NA,TRBJ1-5,TGTGCCAGCGGTTTCTGGCGCCTAGCGGATCAGCCCCAGCATTTT,CASGFWRLADQPQHF
NA,TRBV7-7,few,TRBJ2-2,TGTGCTAGCAGCTTAGCCATGGCGGGGAGCGCCGGGGAGCTGTTTTTT,CASSLAMAGSAGELFF
NA,TRBV20-1,few,TRBJ2-1,TGCAGTGCTAGAAAGGGAGGGGGGGTCAATGAGCAGTTCTTC,CSARKGGGVNEQFF
NA,TRBV24-1,NA,TRBJ1-1,TGTGCCACCAGCCCTGGCGGGGACTCTGAAGCTTTCTTT,CATSPGGDSEAFF
NA,TRBV5-1,many,TRBJ1-4,TGCGCCAGCAGCGGGGGAGGGGAGAATGAAAAACTGTTTTTT,CASSGGGENEKLFF
TRBD1,TRBV7-9,NA,TRBJ1-2,TGTGCCAGCAGCTTAACAGGGGGCGCTACCTATGGCTACACCTTC,CASSLTGGATYGYTF
NA,TRBV28,many,TRBJ1-2,TGTGCCAGCAGCGAGGGGCGCGACTATGGCTACACCTTC,CASSEGRDYGYTF
NA,TRBV9,NA,TRBJ2-7,TGTGCCAGCAGCGTAGGAGGTTCCTACGAGCAGTACTTC,CASSVGGSYEQYF
TRBD2,TRBV7-2,many,TRBJ2-3,TGTGCCAGCAGCTTAAGCGGACTAGGCACAGATACGCAGTATTTT,CASSLSGLGTDTQYF
NA,TRBV9,once,TRBJ2-7,TGTGCCAGCGGCAACTTCGATATTGGTCAGCAGTACTTC,CASGNFDIGQQYF
NA,TRBV28,few,TRBJ2-1,TGTGCCAGCAGTTTGAGGGGAATAGCCCACAATGAGCAGTTCTTC,CASSLRGIAHNEQFF
TRBD2,TRBV5-1,NA,TRBJ2-3,TGCGCCAGCAGCTTACGACTAGCGGGAGGAGATACGCAGTATTTT,CASSLRLAGGDTQYF